This TCR beta chain comes out of a study of long-term antiretroviral therapy in people with HIV. Every specimen held between about 0.85-10 million cryopreserved PBMC. These were thawed and washed before DNA extraction. Deletions cut 3 bases from V and 6 bases from J, with 20 bases between. From germline, CDR1 is SEHNR and CDR2 FQNEAQ (reference sequence). CDR3 length equals 16 residues. Survey-level resolution applied to immunoSEQ assay v3.0. Generated by immunoSEQ multiplex PCR, the TCRdb table keeps only in-frame clones and is missing some. The repertoire holds 20,000 to 30,000 clones, with around 80% as singletons.

The chain couples TRBV7-9 to TRBJ1-2, with a weak D call TRBD1 (6 bases). The receptor was isolated from a man aged 18 to 29 with HIV. The input for sequencing was unsorted PBMCs, taken 3 years after starting antiretroviral therapy. The CDR3 coding sequence is TGTGCCAGCAGCTTGCTACCGGGGCAGGGGAGGGATGGCTACACCTTC. Translation gives CASSLLPGQGRDGYTF.